This T cell receptor (beta chain) was observed in a study of blood T cells in healthy people across ages. With 5 bases removed from V and 5 bases from J, the gap between germline ends came to 16 bases. This CDR3 comprises 14 residues. In germline, CDR1 is SNHLY, CDR2 FYNNEI. A J-beta primer mix and a sample-barcoded 5' primer were used in a second PCR of roughly 6 to 12 cycles. TCRdb itself ran the 5' RACE reads through MiXCR, one entry per CDR3 protein. There are 1.5 million to 2 million distinct CDR3 sequences in the sample; roughly 27% occur only once, and approximately 7.7% lies in the top ten. The chain has TRBV2 and TRBJ2-7; possibly TRBD1 for D (6 bases). This receptor was obtained from a woman in her twenties or thirties in good health. Specimen: blood. The CDR3 nucleotides read TGTGCCAGCAGTTCCCGGGACATCTCTAACGAGCAGTACTTC. Its translation is CASSSRDISNEQYF.